This T cell receptor beta chain emerged from a study of shared clonotypes between healthy human individuals. There are many counts of this clone. CDR1 is KGHSH and CDR2 is LQKENI in the germline V gene. J was trimmed by 3 bases and V by 2 bases; bases with no gene match: 3. The CDR3 is made up of 15 amino acids. The protocol was immunoSEQ multiplex PCR, while the TCRdb copy is restricted to in-frame clones and leaves out a portion. Here the sample spans millions of clones, approximately 95% being singletons. V and J are TRBV18 and TRBJ2-2; 7 bases are shared with TRBD1. This clonotype was obtained from a man aged 18 to 29 in good health. Sequencing was done on a sample of naive CD4+ T cells sorted from blood. Described subset: CD45RA+ positively selected. The CDR3 DNA follows: TGTGCCAGCTCACCAAACAGGGGAGACACCGGGGAGCTGTTTTTT. As protein: CASSPNRGDTGELFF.